This TCR beta chain was obtained from a study of blood T cell repertoires in COVID-19. Across the whole study: The samples span acute and convalescent COVID-19 from the United States, Italy and Spain. T cells, B-cell-depleted T cells, or PBMCs supplied cDNA or gDNA.

Source study methods: Nucleated cell counts were estimated from reference gene primer amplification. The repertoire was sequenced with immunoSEQ multiplex PCR; TCRdb's copy has only in-frame clones and lacks some. That table gives V, J and clone size, and the DNA gave D and trimming. The table shows 85,000 or so clones, with 86% occurring only once. This CDR3 contains 12 residues. V was trimmed by 5 bases and J by 12 bases, leaving 13 bases between them. CDR1 is MDHEN, CDR2 SYDVKM, per germline. The chain recombines TRBV28 with TRBJ1-4; D may be TRBD1 (5 bases). The sample taken for sequencing was peripheral blood. This TCR was sampled from a man over 45 with active or convalescent COVID-19. As DNA, the CDR3 is TGTGCCAGCAGTACCTGGGGCTTCCAACTGTTTTTT. This codes for CASSTWGFQLFF.